Below are 19 T cell receptor beta chains sequenced from a single sample in a study of CXCR3-negative and CXCR3-positive naive CD8 T cells. Whole-study results and caveats: CXCR3-positive naive cells had TRB CDR3s that were more hydrophobic than CXCR3-negative naive cells had.

UMI-labeled 5' RACE yielded the TRB cDNA libraries. TCRdb reprocessed the 5' RACE reads and keeps a single row for each CDR3 protein, giving no DNA. The sample holds nearly 110,000 distinct CDR3 sequences. These TCRs' antigens remain unknown. The sample comprised naive CXCR3+ CD8+ T cells from blood. The subset here: CD45RO-CCR7+CD27+CD95- naive CD8+ T cells expressing CXCR3 (TNR3+). These receptors originate from a human donor in good health. Some clones in this sample may be carry-over from other donors' samples.

The J gene is TRBJ2-2, the V gene TRBV6-5. The V gene's germline CDR1 is MNHEY and CDR2 SVGAGI. The CDR3 covers 14 residues. CDR3 in amino acids: CASSYALNTGELFF.

The chain carries TRBV11-3 and TRBJ1-2; without DNA, the TCRdb call of TRBD1 cannot be checked. From germline, CDR1 is SGHNT and CDR2 YENEEA. CDR3 size: 13 residues. CDR3 protein: CASSLSQGSGYTF.

The chain carries TRBV7-9 and TRBJ2-7; TCRdb's D call of TRBD1 is untestable without DNA. There are 17 residues in the CDR3. Germline V gene sequence: CDR1 SEHNR, CDR2 FQNEAQ (reference sequence). This chain's CDR3 is CASSLAGFPGQGYEQYF.

The chain combines TRBV5-6 with TRBJ2-1; TCRdb picks TRBD1, but there is no DNA to check that call. Germline V gene lookup returns CDR1 SGHDT and CDR2 YYEEEE. This CDR3 has 13 residues. This CDR3 is CASSLAGGLEQFF.

The chain carries TRBV20-1 and TRBJ1-3. CDR1 is DFQATT and CDR2 is SNEGSKA in the germline V gene (reference sequence). The CDR3 is made up of 13 amino acids. CDR3 residues: CSASKVNENTIYF.

V usage is TRBV5-1 and J usage is TRBJ1-1. Germline CDR1 and CDR2: SGHRS and YFSETQ. The CDR3 contains 13 residues. CDR3: CASSWSVNTEAFF.

J is TRBJ2-1 and V is TRBV20-1; TCRdb proposes TRBD2, but this gene call is untestable without DNA. The CDR3 sequence is 14 residues long. Germline CDR1 is DFQATT and CDR2 is SNEGSKA (reference sequence). The CDR3 is CSASRDYNDDEQFF.

This rearrangement joins TRBV3-1 to TRBJ2-1; TCRdb indicates TRBD2, and absent DNA this call remains unverified. The CDR3 length is 15 residues. Germline-derived CDR1 and CDR2 are LGHDT and YNNKEL (reference sequence). CDR3 sequence: CASSLGLAGADEQFF.

The chain has TRBV7-6 and TRBJ1-4; TCRdb indicates TRBD1, and absent DNA this call remains unverified. In germline, CDR1 is SGHVS, CDR2 FNYEAQ. CDR3 length equals 13 residues. The CDR3: CASSRDSSEKLFF. The variable domain in full, completed from reference TRBV7-6 and TRBJ1-4, reads GAGVSQSPRYKVTKRGQDVALRCDPISGHVSLYWYRQALGQGPEFLTYFNYEAQQDKSGLPNDRFSAERPEGSISTLTIQRTEQRDSAMYRCASSRDSSEKLFFGSGTQLSVL.

The chain links TRBV5-1 to TRBJ1-1. The germline CDR1 and CDR2 sequences are SGHRS and YFSETQ. CDR3 length equals 14 residues. The CDR3 here is CASSLGGLPPEAFF.

The chain combines TRBV14 with TRBJ1-1; as DNA is missing, the TRBD1 call by TCRdb cannot be tested. The length of the CDR3 is 15 residues. Germline V CDR1 and CDR2: SGHDN, FVKESK. This CDR3 reads CASSQGTGGITEAFF.

The rearrangement uses TRBV12-3 or TRBV12-4 and TRBJ2-1; TCRdb's D gene call, TRBD2, goes unchecked for lack of DNA. This CDR3 region has 17 residues. Here the CDR3 reads CASSLVSWREGRYEQFF.

V is TRBV12-3 or TRBV12-4 and J is TRBJ1-4. This CDR3 has 13 residues. The CDR3 protein is CASRITLDEKLFF.

The chain combines TRBV11-3 with TRBJ2-1. This CDR3 region has 13 residues. Germline assignment: CDR1 SGHNT and CDR2 YENEEA. The CDR3: CASSLRLTQEQFF.

The chain carries TRBV2 and TRBJ2-1. Germline V CDR1 and CDR2: SNHLY, FYNNEI. The CDR3 spans 12 residues. The chain's CDR3 is CASSVLYNEQFF.

The genes are TRBV7-9 and TRBJ1-4; TCRdb names TRBD1, which stays unverified in the absence of DNA. Germline CDR1 is SEHNR and CDR2 is FQNEAQ (reference sequence). The CDR3 is 13 residues long. The CDR3 protein is CASGGATNEKLFF.

The chain links TRBV24-1 to TRBJ2-1. CDR1 is KGHDR, CDR2 SFDVKD, per germline. The CDR3 covers 13 residues. The CDR3 sequence is CATSDSGFNEQFF.

The chain is built from TRBV5-6 and TRBJ2-7; TCRdb's D call of TRBD1 is untestable without DNA. Per germline, CDR1 SGHDT and CDR2 YYEEEE. The CDR3 extends over 12 amino acids. CDR3: CASSFGTGSQYF.

The chain joins TRBV5-6 to TRBJ2-3. Germline lookup yields CDR1 SGHDT and CDR2 YYEEEE. The CDR3 totals 15 residues. CDR3 amino acids: CASSRNLDYTDTQYF.